The TCR beta chain described here comes from a study of blood T cell repertoires in COVID-19. The CDR3 is made up of 13 amino acids. Trimming took 0 bases from V and 5 from J, leaving 8 bases between them. CDR1 and CDR2 from the germline V gene are SGHRS and YFSETQ. This clone has at least ten counts. Some clones are missing from TCRdb's copy, which holds only in-frame ones; the method was immunoSEQ multiplex PCR. The sample lists about 270,000 clones; approximately 81% were seen once. The TCR sequence derives from a woman aged 55-70 years with active or convalescent COVID-19. Specimen: peripheral blood. V and J are TRBV5-1 and TRBJ2-5, with D perhaps TRBD2 (5 bases). The CDR3 reads CASSLAAGETQYF. DNA for the CDR3: TGCGCCAGCAGCTTGGCCGCGGGCGAGACCCAGTACTTC.